This TCR beta chain was documented in a study of cytomegalovirus exposure and HLA in healthy donors. General study results and limits: Sequence variants that were highly shared formed a cluster that was likely a sequencing artifact. The study designated fewer than 200 TCR beta chains cytomegalovirus-associated. Most TCR sequences proved rare, with some public TCRs found in many donors.

The PCR used 60 Vbeta and 13 Jbeta primers. This table comes from immunoSEQ multiplex PCR, and its TCRdb copy is limited to in-frame clones, with some not included. Of around 76,000 clones in the sample, roughly 64% were seen once. A note on this clone: Its cognate antigen is unknown.

Germline CDR1 reads GTSNPN; CDR2 reads SVGIG (reference sequence). CDR3 length: 13 amino acids. Trimming cost V 2 bases and J 8 bases, with 15 bases left between them. This TCR was sampled from a man aged 35-49 years in good health and CMV-seropositive. Source material: PBMCs. This chain uses TRBV30 with TRBJ1-2; D is perhaps TRBD1 (5 bases). The CDR3 spells CAWSQGGGLGYTF. CDR3 DNA: TGTGCCTGGAGTCAGGGAGGAGGTCTGGGCTACACCTTC.